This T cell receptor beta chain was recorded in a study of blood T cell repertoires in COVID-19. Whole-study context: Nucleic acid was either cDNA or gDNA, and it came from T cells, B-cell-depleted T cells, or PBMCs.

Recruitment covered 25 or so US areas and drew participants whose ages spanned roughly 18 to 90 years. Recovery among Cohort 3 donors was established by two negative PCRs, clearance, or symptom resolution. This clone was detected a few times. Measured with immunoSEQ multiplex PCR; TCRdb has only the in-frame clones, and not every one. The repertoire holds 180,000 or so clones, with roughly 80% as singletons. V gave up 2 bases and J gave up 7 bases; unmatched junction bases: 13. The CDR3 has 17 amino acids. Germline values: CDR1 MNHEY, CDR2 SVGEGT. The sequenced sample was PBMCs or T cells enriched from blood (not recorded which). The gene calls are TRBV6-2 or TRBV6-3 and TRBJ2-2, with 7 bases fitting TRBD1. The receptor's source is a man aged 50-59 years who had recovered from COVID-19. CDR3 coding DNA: TGTGCCAGCAGTTACCGAAGGAGACAGGGCTCGGGCGGGGAGCTGTTTTTT. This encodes CASSYRRRQGSGGELFF.